Listed below are T cell receptor beta chains from one sample, sequenced in a study of blood T cell repertoires in COVID-19. The protocol was immunoSEQ multiplex PCR, while the TCRdb copy is restricted to in-frame clones and leaves out a portion. This table holds roughly 65,000 clones, around 83% found once. Sequenced sample: peripheral blood. The receptor source for this set is a woman older than 75 with active or convalescent COVID-19. CDR3s include the opening cysteine and the closing phenylalanine or tryptophan. D genes are given only for firm matches. Expanded clones get a size class; other rows say once, few or many, or leave the size out.

V gene	D gene	clone size	J gene	CDR3 protein	CDR3 DNA
TRBV7-2	.	.	TRBJ2-5	CASSFAGAQETQYF	TGTGCCAGCAGCTTTGCGGGGGCGCAAGAGACCCAGTACTTC
TRBV5-6	TRBD2	.	TRBJ2-1	CASSPGGLAGDNEQFF	TGTGCCAGCAGCCCTGGTGGACTAGCGGGGGACAATGAGCAGTTCTTC
TRBV7-2	TRBD2	.	TRBJ2-5	CASSFSSGGLQETQYF	TGTGCCAGCAGCTTTTCGAGCGGGGGCTTACAAGAGACCCAGTACTTC
TRBV5-1	TRBD2	.	TRBJ2-2	CASRTSSGGNTGELFF	TGCGCCAGCCGGACATCTAGCGGGGGGAACACCGGGGAGCTGTTTTTT
TRBV28	.	.	TRBJ1-3	CASSLPPGATGPSGNTIYF	TGTGCCAGCAGTTTACCCCCTGGTGCGACAGGCCCCTCTGGAAACACCATATATTTT
TRBV7-2	.	.	TRBJ1-1	CASSLDGGNTEAFF	TGTGCCAGCAGCTTAGACGGGGGTAACACTGAAGCTTTCTTT
TRBV10-3	.	.	TRBJ2-7	CAISENRGGATGEQYF	TGTGCCATCAGTGAAAATAGAGGGGGTGCCACGGGGGAGCAGTACTTC
TRBV7-9	.	few	TRBJ1-2	CASSFEEAYGYTF	TGTGCCAGCAGCTTTGAAGAGGCCTATGGCTACACCTTC
TRBV6-5	.	.	TRBJ1-1	CASSLGRTPMNTEAFF	TGTGCCAGCAGTTTAGGTCGGACACCCATGAACACTGAAGCTTTCTTT
TRBV29-1	.	.	TRBJ1-2	CSGFTGKDGYTF	TGCAGCGGTTTTACAGGGAAGGATGGCTACACCTTC
TRBV30	TRBD1	.	TRBJ2-7	CAWHTGTGYNEQYF	TGTGCCTGGCACACCGGGACAGGGTATAACGAGCAGTACTTC
TRBV6-5	TRBD1	.	TRBJ1-1	CASSLHTGGYEAFF	TGTGCCAGCAGCTTACATACAGGGGGCTATGAAGCTTTCTTT
TRBV19	.	.	TRBJ1-2	CASSIGGVDYGYTF	TGTGCCAGTAGTATAGGGGGGGTCGACTATGGCTACACCTTC
TRBV7-2	.	.	TRBJ1-6	CASSLYQYSPLHF	TGTGCCAGCAGCTTATATCAGTATTCACCCCTCCACTTT
TRBV6-5	TRBD2	.	TRBJ2-3	CASNRGGSTDTQYF	TGTGCCAGCAATCGGGGGGGCAGCACAGATACGCAGTATTTT
TRBV5-5	.	.	TRBJ2-7	CASSLNYGESYSYEQYF	TGTGCCAGCAGCTTGAACTACGGGGAATCCTACTCCTACGAGCAGTACTTC
TRBV30	.	.	TRBJ2-3	CAWSGKPDTQYF	TGTGCCTGGAGTGGAAAGCCAGATACGCAGTATTTT
TRBV25-1	TRBD2	.	TRBJ2-7	CASSEATLAGGANEQYF	TGTGCCAGCAGTGAGGCCACTCTAGCGGGGGGCGCCAACGAGCAGTACTTC
TRBV5-6	.	.	TRBJ1-2	CASSLDHTGTHYGYTF	TGTGCCAGCAGCTTGGACCACACCGGGACACACTATGGCTACACCTTC
TRBV3-1/TRBV3-2	TRBD1	.	TRBJ1-3	CASSLGQDSGNTIYF	TGTGCCAGCAGCCTCGGACAGGACTCTGGAAACACCATATATTTT
TRBV3-1/TRBV3-2	.	.	TRBJ2-4	CASSQASNIQYF	TGTGCCAGCAGCCAAGCATCAAACATTCAGTACTTC
TRBV18	.	.	TRBJ1-1	CASSPVSRGYTEAFF	TGTGCCAGCTCACCAGTGTCTAGGGGGTACACTGAAGCTTTCTTT
TRBV4-3	.	.	TRBJ2-7	CASSQGSISSYEQYF	TGCGCCAGCAGCCAAGGGTCTATTAGCTCCTACGAGCAGTACTTC
TRBV21-1	.	.	TRBJ2-3	CASSKTWGPTKYAQYF	TGTGCCAGCAGCAAAACCTGGGGGCCTACCAAATACGCGCAGTATTTT
TRBV5-1	TRBD1	.	TRBJ1-3	CASSPQGITGNTIYF	TGCGCCAGCAGCCCACAGGGGATAACTGGAAACACCATATATTTT
TRBV4-3	TRBD1	.	TRBJ2-7	CASSQANRGLYEQYF	TGCGCCAGCAGCCAAGCGAACAGGGGGCTCTACGAGCAGTACTTC
TRBV6-6	TRBD2	.	TRBJ2-1	CASSSWLAGGDNEQFF	TGTGCCAGCAGTTCCTGGCTAGCGGGGGGGGACAATGAGCAGTTCTTC
TRBV11-2	.	.	TRBJ1-6	CASSSIRTVSTLHF	TGTGCCAGCAGCTCGATTAGGACAGTATCGACCCTCCACTTT
TRBV19	.	few	TRBJ1-5	CASTLAGGYSNQPQHF	TGTGCCAGTACCCTCGCGGGGGGGTATAGCAATCAGCCCCAGCATTTT
TRBV7-2	TRBD1	.	TRBJ1-5	CASSLWDSTNQPQHF	TGTGCCAGCAGCTTATGGGACAGCACCAATCAGCCCCAGCATTTT
TRBV5-1	TRBD1	.	TRBJ1-6	CASKTGTGDLHF	TGCGCCAGCAAGACCGGGACAGGGGACCTGCACTTT
TRBV11-2	TRBD2	.	TRBJ2-1	CASSLTSGGAKNEQFF	TGTGCCAGCAGCTTAACTAGCGGGGGGGCAAAGAATGAGCAGTTCTTC
TRBV7-9	TRBD1	.	TRBJ2-1	CASSLPSERDRGNEQFF	TGTGCCAGCAGCCTCCCTTCTGAACGGGACAGGGGGAATGAGCAGTTCTTC
TRBV5-1	TRBD2	.	TRBJ2-3	CASSQGLAGSTDTQYF	TGCGCCAGCAGCCAAGGGCTAGCGGGGAGCACAGATACGCAGTATTTT
TRBV7-2	.	.	TRBJ1-5	CASSPLQGVNQPQHF	TGTGCCAGCAGCCCCCTACAGGGAGTCAATCAGCCCCAGCATTTT
TRBV4-3	TRBD1	.	TRBJ2-7	CASSQVRAGGYEQYF	TGCGCCAGCAGCCAAGTGAGAGCAGGGGGCTACGAGCAGTACTTC
TRBV19	TRBD1	.	TRBJ2-7	CASSISGTGVAYEQYF	TGTGCCAGTAGTATTTCCGGGACAGGGGTGGCCTACGAGCAGTACTTC
TRBV2	.	.	TRBJ1-1	CASSELTEAFF	TGTGCCAGCAGTGAACTCACTGAAGCTTTCTTT
TRBV19	.	.	TRBJ1-3	CASPPRTAWASTIYF	TGTGCCAGTCCTCCCCGGACAGCGTGGGCGAGCACCATATATTTT
TRBV30	.	.	TRBJ2-4	CAWKEVAKNIQYF	TGTGCCTGGAAGGAGGTAGCCAAAAACATTCAGTACTTC
TRBV3-1/TRBV3-2	TRBD1	.	TRBJ1-2	CASSPKWTGSPNYGYTF	TGTGCCAGCAGCCCGAAGTGGACAGGCTCGCCGAACTATGGCTACACCTTC
TRBV6-4	.	.	TRBJ2-1	CASSQEFSSYNEQFF	TGTGCCAGCAGCCAAGAATTTAGCTCCTACAATGAGCAGTTCTTC
TRBV28	.	.	TRBJ2-3	CASSITLDYSTDTQYF	TGTGCCAGCAGTATTACCTTAGACTATAGCACAGATACGCAGTATTTT
TRBV20-1	.	few	TRBJ1-2	CSASVFGINTFNYGYTF	TGCAGTGCTAGTGTTTTCGGGATAAACACCTTTAACTATGGCTACACCTTC
TRBV5-1	.	once	TRBJ2-5	CASSHRLETQYF	TGCGCCAGCAGCCACAGGTTAGAGACCCAGTACTTC
TRBV5-1	TRBD1	.	TRBJ2-7	CASSLVTGTGVREQYF	TGCGCCAGCAGCTTAGTAACCGGGACAGGGGTGAGGGAGCAGTACTTC
TRBV19	TRBD2	.	TRBJ2-2	CASTGSGGYGGELFF	TGTGCCAGTACCGGTAGCGGGGGATATGGCGGGGAGCTGTTTTTT
TRBV6-5	TRBD2	.	TRBJ2-7	CASSPGGKSYEQYF	TGTGCCAGCTCTCCCGGGGGGAAGTCCTACGAGCAGTACTTC
TRBV28	.	.	TRBJ1-2	CASSRFRVSDGYTF	TGTGCCAGCAGCCGCTTTCGGGTTTCGGATGGCTACACCTTC